This entry lists 29 T cell receptor beta chains sequenced from one sample in a study of type 1 regulatory T cells. MiXCR was run by TCRdb on the reads, yielding one entry per CDR3 protein. Of approximately 97,000 distinct CDR3 sequences in the sample, about 28% were seen once. The sequencing input was CD4+ T cells, either the whole sample or a sorted fraction (not recorded which). Receptor source: a human donor in good health.

Only a few counts were recorded for this clonotype. CDR3 DNA sequence: TGTGCCAGCAGCTTATCAGTTACTAATGAAAAACTGTTTTTT. Its translation is CASSLSVTNEKLFF. The rearrangement joins TRBV7-2 to TRBJ1-4; no clear D. Germline V gene data show CDR1 as SGHTA and CDR2 as FQGNSA. The germline V and J ends were trimmed by 2 bases and 2 bases, with 6 bases remaining between them. The CDR3 extends over 14 amino acids.

The rearrangement uses TRBV5-6 and TRBJ2-5; possibly TRBD1 for D (6 bases). This CDR3 comprises 11 residues. V was shortened by 3 bases and J by 12 bases, with 12 bases between the two germline ends. The germline V gene encodes CDR1 SGHDT and CDR2 YYEEEE. In DNA, the CDR3 is TGTGCCAGCAGCTCTCAGGGGCCCGAGTACTTC. Translating gives CASSSQGPEYF. Together with reference TRBV5-6 and TRBJ2-5, the CDR3 gives the full variable domain: DAGVTQSPTHLIKTRGQQVTLRCSPKSGHDTVSWYQQALGQGPQFIFQYYEEEERQRGNFPDRFSGHQFPNYSSELNVNALLLGDSALYLCASSSQGPEYFGPGTRLLVL.

The chain has TRBV30 and TRBJ2-1, with TRBD2 identical over 7 bases. Germline V gene data show CDR1 as GTSNPN and CDR2 as SVGIG (reference sequence). After removal of 4 bases from V and 12 bases from J, the junction contained 12 bases not matched to a gene. CDR3 size: 13 residues. DNA for the CDR3: TGTGCCTGGAACTCGGGGGAGGGACTTGGGCAGTTCTTC. This encodes CAWNSGEGLGQFF.

The sample holds a few counts of this clonotype. This chain links TRBV20-1 with TRBJ1-1; no firm D call. V dropped 2 bases and J dropped 0 bases, with 7 bases sitting between them. The germline V gene has CDR1 DFQATT and CDR2 SNEGSKA (reference sequence). This CDR3 has 13 amino acids. CDR3 amino acids: CSARSPVNTEAFF. CDR3 nucleotide sequence: TGCAGTGCTAGATCACCGGTGAACACTGAAGCTTTCTTT.

The table lists this clonotype with a count of one. The chain carries TRBV29-1 and TRBJ2-1; 10 positions agree with TRBD1. This CDR3 region has 15 residues. The germline V gene has CDR1 SQVTM and CDR2 ANQGSEA. V was clipped by 2 bases and J by 0 bases; unmatched bases: 1. The DNA of the CDR3 is TGCAGCGTTGAACGGACAGGGGGCTCCTACAATGAGCAGTTCTTC. Residues: CSVERTGGSYNEQFF.

The V and J genes are TRBV24-1 and TRBJ1-2; 7 bases line up with TRBD1. CDR1 is KGHDR, CDR2 SFDVKD, per germline. The CDR3 runs 15 residues. V shed 3 bases and J 4 bases; nucleotides not matched to a gene: 7. CDR3 in DNA: TGTGCCACCAGTGATAAACAGGGGTCGAGCTATGGCTACACCTTC. Its protein product is CATSDKQGSSYGYTF.

Details on this clonotype: A read error may produce the germline difference seen at one junction end. The chain employs TRBV7-8 and TRBJ2-1; TRBD2 aligns across 7 bases. CDR3 length equals 16 residues. Germline V gives CDR1 SGHVS, CDR2 FQNEAQ. This chain's CDR3 is CASSSTSASSFNEQFF. CDR3 nucleotide sequence: TGTGCCAGCAGCTCCACTAGCGCTAGCTCCTTCAATGAGCAGTTCTTC.

This clonotype was picked up a small number of times. This chain uses TRBV6-1 with TRBJ2-7; 11 bases match TRBD2. Germline V CDR1 and CDR2: MNHNS, SASEGT. The CDR3 runs to 17 residues. Unmatched junction bases numbered 13, after V lost 6 bases and J lost 3 bases. This chain's CDR3 is CASRVSSGRPKFYEQYF. The CDR3 DNA reads as TGTGCCAGCAGGGTCTCTAGCGGGAGGCCTAAATTCTACGAGCAGTACTTC.

The CDR3 bases are TGCAGTGTTACTAGTCCTTTGGGACAGGGAGTCGAGCAGTACTTC. Amino acids: CSVTSPLGQGVEQYF. The chain couples TRBV20-1 to TRBJ2-7, with 9 positions matching TRBD1. V lost 7 bases, J lost 6 bases, and 16 bases stayed unmatched. The germline V gene encodes CDR1 DFQATT and CDR2 SNEGSKA (reference sequence). CDR3 length equals 15 residues.

This clonotype was counted between two and nine times. The chain links TRBV10-3 to TRBJ2-7; perhaps TRBD1 as D (7 bases). Germline loops: CDR1 ENHRY, CDR2 SYGVKD. V dropped 2 bases and J dropped 6 bases, with 17 bases sitting between them. The CDR3 runs 15 residues. As DNA, the CDR3 is TGTGCCATCAGTGAGGCCCGACTAGAGGGGGCCGAGCAGTACTTC. The encoded protein is CAISEARLEGAEQYF.

The genes are TRBV18 and TRBJ2-7, with D possibly matching TRBD2 (5 bases). The V gene lost 0 bases and the J gene lost 6 bases, with 12 bases spanning the gap. CDR1 KGHSH and CDR2 LQKENI come from the germline V gene. This CDR3 contains 14 residues. The CDR3 coding sequence is TGTGCCAGCTCACCACCGGACGGGGAGCTCGAGCAGTACTTC. Amino acid sequence: CASSPPDGELEQYF.

The chain uses TRBV18 and TRBJ2-5, with TRBD1 as a possible D gene (6 bases). CDR3 length: 15 residues. The ends were cut back, 4 bases at V and 5 bases at J, with 17 bases in the middle. Germline CDR1 is KGHSH and CDR2 is LQKENI. CDR3 amino acids: CASSQRQVPGETQYF. CDR3 sequence (DNA): TGTGCCAGCTCACAAAGACAGGTCCCGGGGGAGACCCAGTACTTC.

The gene calls are TRBV9 and TRBJ2-1, with D perhaps matching TRBD2 (7 bases). From germline, CDR1 is SGDLS and CDR2 YYNGEE. The CDR3 runs 12 residues. V lost 7 bases and J lost 7, with 12 bases in between. CDR3 DNA: TGTGCCAGCTCTAAGGGGGGGAATGAGCAGTTCTTC. Amino acid sequence: CASSKGGNEQFF.

J is TRBJ2-1 and V is TRBV6-5; tentatively, D is TRBD2 (6 bases). Trimming removed 4 bases at V and 7 bases at J, with 17 bases between. CDR3 length: 15 residues. From germline, CDR1 is MNHEY and CDR2 SVGAGI. The CDR3 reads CASSSQNGGFNEQFF. CDR3 nucleotide sequence: TGTGCCAGCAGTTCACAGAACGGGGGTTTTAATGAGCAGTTCTTC.

This clonotype has more than one count but fewer than ten. The chain combines TRBV4-2 with TRBJ1-4; D is ambiguous. The CDR3 contains 14 residues. CDR1 and CDR2 from the germline V gene are LGHNA and YNFKEQ. With 0 bases removed from V and 12 bases from J, the gap between germline ends came to 14 bases. The CDR3 DNA is TGTGCCAGCAGCCAAGAAGCGGTGGGTCCTGAACTGTTTTTT. Amino acids: CASSQEAVGPELFF.

This chain connects TRBV12-3 or TRBV12-4 to TRBJ2-1; 12 nucleotides line up with TRBD2. The CDR3 covers 15 residues. J lost 7 bases, V lost 2 bases, and 3 bases had no gene match. In nucleotides, the CDR3 is TGTGCCAGCAGTTTATACGGGACTAGCGGGAATGAGCAGTTCTTC. Its protein product is CASSLYGTSGNEQFF.

This rearrangement joins TRBV5-1 to TRBJ1-5; perhaps TRBD1 as D (6 bases). The V gene's germline CDR1 is SGHRS and CDR2 YFSETQ. The germline V and J ends were trimmed by 0 bases and 5 bases, with 9 bases remaining between them. There are 14 residues in the CDR3. The CDR3 loop is CASSLAGADQPQHF. The DNA for the CDR3 is TGCGCCAGCAGCTTGGCAGGGGCGGATCAGCCCCAGCATTTT.

This clonotype was seen once. The chain links TRBV20-1 to TRBJ1-1; D gene uncertain. The CDR3 has 14 residues. The germline CDR1 and CDR2 sequences are DFQATT and SNEGSKA (reference sequence). Trimming removed 3 bases at V and 6 bases at J, with 17 bases between. CDR3 loop: CSARARGSQAEAFF. In nucleotides, the CDR3 is TGCAGTGCTAGGGCCCGGGGATCCCAGGCTGAAGCTTTCTTT.

This clonotype was observed a few times. The DNA for the CDR3 is TGTGCCAGCAGTTTATACCTAGCGGGAGGGCAGTACGAGCAGTACTTC. It encodes CASSLYLAGGQYEQYF. J is TRBJ2-7 and V is TRBV28; TRBD2 matches at 12 bases. This CDR3 is built from 16 residues. The V gene's germline CDR1 is MDHEN and CDR2 SYDVKM. V dropped 1 base and J dropped 4; count of bases not matched to a gene: 5.

The chain recombines TRBV12-3 or TRBV12-4 with TRBJ1-1; D unresolved. V shed 5 bases and J shed 4 bases, with 17 bases lying between them. The CDR3 has 15 residues. In DNA form, the CDR3 reads TGTGCCAGCAGTCGCCGTGGGTTTCTAGGCACTGAAGCTTTCTTT. Translated: CASSRRGFLGTEAFF.

This chain uses TRBV12-3 or TRBV12-4 with TRBJ2-7, with 8 positions matching TRBD2. CDR3 length: 15 amino acids. V shed 5 bases, J shed 0 bases, and the junction held 6 bases outside the gene matches. The CDR3 here is CASSTGGESSYEQYF. DNA for the CDR3: TGTGCCAGCAGTACGGGGGGGGAGAGCTCCTACGAGCAGTACTTC.

This clonotype was observed a few times. This chain uses TRBV7-3 with TRBJ2-1; no firm D call. The CDR3 totals 13 residues. Germline V gives CDR1 SGHTA, CDR2 FQGTGA. V was trimmed by 2 bases and J by 3 bases, leaving 5 bases between them. CDR3 in amino acids: CASSLSLYNEQFF. CDR3 coding DNA: TGTGCCAGCAGCTTATCCCTCTACAATGAGCAGTTCTTC.

This clonotype was seen only a few times. The chain is built from TRBV10-3 and TRBJ2-4; tentative D call: TRBD2 (6 bases). Germline V gene sequence: CDR1 ENHRY, CDR2 SYGVKD. This CDR3 is 16 amino acids long. V lost 2 bases and J 6 bases, leaving 17 bases between the germline ends. The CDR3 nucleotides read TGTGCCATCAGTGAGGGGCGGTGGGAGGTCGGAAACATTCAGTACTTC. As protein: CAISEGRWEVGNIQYF.

The sample holds a few counts of this clonotype. This chain connects TRBV20-1 to TRBJ2-1; no definite D call. V was cut by 5 bases and J by 6 bases, with 23 bases left in between. There are 16 residues in the CDR3. Germline V gene data show CDR1 as DFQATT and CDR2 as SNEGSKA (reference sequence). CDR3 sequence (DNA): TGCAGTGCTCCTACGCCGGCTAACCAGATGCGCAATGAGCAGTTCTTC. This sequence encodes CSAPTPANQMRNEQFF.

Ten or more counts support this clonotype. The chain links TRBV15 to TRBJ1-2; D unclear. Germline loops: CDR1 LNHNV, CDR2 YYDKDF (reference sequence). The V and J ends lost 0 bases and 8 bases respectively, with 7 bases between them. The CDR3 covers 12 residues. CDR3 in DNA: TGTGCCACCAGCAGAGATAAGCAGGGCTACACCTTC. Translation: CATSRDKQGYTF.

This clonotype was counted only a few times. The chain couples TRBV7-3 to TRBJ2-3; the D gene is possibly TRBD1 (5 bases). This CDR3 has 19 amino acids. Trimming pared 5 bases from V and 2 bases from J, leaving 26 bases between. Germline CDR1 SGHTA, CDR2 FQGTGA. The CDR3 spells CASSPGIRADHPLTDTQYF. The CDR3 DNA sequence: TGTGCCAGCAGCCCAGGGATCCGGGCGGATCACCCGCTCACAGATACGCAGTATTTT.

The gene calls are TRBV7-2 and TRBJ2-3; 9 bases map to TRBD2. From germline, CDR1 is SGHTA and CDR2 FQGNSA. The CDR3 loop spans 16 amino acids. V was clipped by 1 base and J by 4 bases; unmatched bases: 6. CDR3 residues: CASSLGNSGSSDTQYF. The CDR3 region has the DNA TGTGCCAGCAGCTTAGGGAATAGCGGGAGTTCAGATACGCAGTATTTT.

This chain links TRBV6-2 or TRBV6-3 with TRBJ2-1, with D uncertain. There are 14 residues in the CDR3. CDR1 is MNHEY and CDR2 is SVGEGT in the germline V gene. Trimming cost V 7 bases and J 2 bases, with 12 bases left between them. CDR3 sequence reads: CASTPALAYNEQFF. CDR3 DNA: TGTGCCAGCACCCCGGCGCTCGCCTACAATGAGCAGTTCTTC.

The J gene is TRBJ2-4, the V gene TRBV4-2; a weak D match, TRBD2 (6 bases). CDR3 length: 17 amino acids. CDR1 LGHNA and CDR2 YNFKEQ come from the germline V gene. The ends were cut back, 6 bases at V and 1 base at J, with 19 bases in the middle. CDR3 sequence reads: CASSPGTLLAAKNIQYF. The CDR3 DNA is TGTGCCAGCAGTCCCGGGACTCTTTTAGCGGCCAAAAACATTCAGTACTTC.